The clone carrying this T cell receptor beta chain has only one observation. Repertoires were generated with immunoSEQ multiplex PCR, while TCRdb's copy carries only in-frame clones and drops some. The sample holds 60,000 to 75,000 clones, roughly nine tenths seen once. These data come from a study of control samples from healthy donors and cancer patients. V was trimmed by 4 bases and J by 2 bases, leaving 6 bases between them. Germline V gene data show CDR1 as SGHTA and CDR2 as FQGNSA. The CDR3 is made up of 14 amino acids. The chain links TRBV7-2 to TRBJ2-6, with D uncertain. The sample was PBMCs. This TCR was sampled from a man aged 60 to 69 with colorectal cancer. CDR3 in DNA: TGTGCCAGCAGCTCCGGAACTGGGGCCAACGTCCTGACTTTC. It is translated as CASSSGTGANVLTF.